This is a list of T cell receptor beta chains from one sample in a study of T cell repertoires in cytomegalovirus infection. TCRdb re-derived calls from the reads in MiXCR, one entry per CDR3 protein. The sample has hundreds of thousands of distinct CDR3 sequences, less than 25% seen once. Source material: CD8+ T cells from PBMCs. The origin of the receptors is a human donor in good health (CMV status not recorded). Some clones in this sample may be carry-over from other donors' samples. Both conserved end residues are part of each CDR3. D genes are given only for firm matches. Size is stated for part of the rows, as once, few or many counts, or as a class when the clone is expanded.

-,TRBV9,TRBJ2-7,-,TGTGCCAGCAGCCCCCAGCAAGGGGGTACTTACGAGCGGTACTTC,CASSPQQGGTYERYF
TRBD1,TRBV28,TRBJ2-7,many,TGTGCCAGCCTGGACAGGGTTGGGGACGAGCAGTACTTC,CASLDRVGDEQYF
-,TRBV20-1,TRBJ2-2,few,TGCAGTGCTAGAGATCTAAACTTGGGTACCGGGGAGCTGTTTTTT,CSARDLNLGTGELFF
TRBD2,TRBV7-3,TRBJ2-1,many,TGTGCCAGCAGCCGCCCGGGGGGGGAAGAGCAGTTCTTC,CASSRPGGEEQFF
-,TRBV4-1,TRBJ1-1,-,TGCGCCAGCAGCCAAGCGGCAGGGGTGACTGAAGCTTTCTTT,CASSQAAGVTEAFF
-,TRBV7-4,TRBJ2-1,-,TGTGCCAGCACCCTATCGAATGGGGAACCCTACAATGAGCAGTTCTTC,CASTLSNGEPYNEQFF
-,TRBV4-3,TRBJ1-6,-,TGCGCCAGCAGCCAAGATCGGGCCGCTCTTAATTCACCCCTCCACTTT,CASSQDRAALNSPLHF
-,TRBV7-8,TRBJ2-5,many,TGTGCCAGCAGCTTAGCTGGGTACCAAGAGACCCAGTACTTC,CASSLAGYQETQYF
-,TRBV4-3,TRBJ2-2,few,TGCGCCAGCAGCTTCGGAGGAGGCACCGGGGAGCTGTTTTTT,CASSFGGGTGELFF
-,TRBV29-1,TRBJ1-2,few,TGCAGCGCCATGGGTTCAGGACCTGGCTACACCTTC,CSAMGSGPGYTF
-,TRBV20-1,TRBJ2-3,-,TGCAGTGCTAGAGATCCCAGGGGGGCTTCTCCTAGCACAGATACGCAGTATTTT,CSARDPRGASPSTDTQYF
-,TRBV20-1,TRBJ1-1,few,TGCAGTGCTAGGAAGACAGACACTGAAGCTTTCTTT,CSARKTDTEAFF
-,TRBV29-1,TRBJ2-2,-,TGCAGCGTGGGGCCCGCAGACACCGGGGAGCTGTTTTTT,CSVGPADTGELFF
TRBD1,TRBV19,TRBJ2-3,few,TGTGCCAGTTCTTCCCCCCCACAGGGGGCTGGGAGCACAGATACGCAGTATTTT,CASSSPPQGAGSTDTQYF
-,TRBV7-9,TRBJ2-2,many,TGTGCCAGCAGCTTAGGCCGACAGAACACCGGGGAGCTGTTTTTT,CASSLGRQNTGELFF
-,TRBV6-4,TRBJ2-1,many,TGTGCCAGCAGCCAGCGGGCCGGCTCCTACAATGAGCAGTTCTTC,CASSQRAGSYNEQFF
TRBD2,TRBV2,TRBJ2-1,-,TGTGCCAACAGGGGACTAGCGGGGGGGCGTGAGCAGTTCTTC,CANRGLAGGREQFF
-,TRBV7-2,TRBJ2-3,many,TGTGCCAGCAGCCCTATTAAGGGGGGAGATACGCAGTATTTT,CASSPIKGGDTQYF
TRBD1,TRBV28,TRBJ1-5,many,TGTGCCAGCAGCCGGGACAGGACCAATCAGCCCCAGCATTTT,CASSRDRTNQPQHF
TRBD1,TRBV24-1,TRBJ2-2,-,TGTGCCACCAGTGATCCGGCAGGACAGGGGAGAACCGGGGAGCTGTTTTTT,CATSDPAGQGRTGELFF
-,TRBV19,TRBJ2-7,few,TGTGCCAGTAGTATAGCATGGACAGACTACGAGCAGTACTTC,CASSIAWTDYEQYF
-,TRBV12-5,TRBJ1-1,many,TGTGCTAGTGGTTTAACCCCCACTGAAGCTTTCTTT,CASGLTPTEAFF
-,TRBV6-8,TRBJ1-4,-,TGTGCCAGCAGCGGCGGGGGGGTGAGAAAACTGTTTTTT,CASSGGGVRKLFF
-,TRBV6-2/TRBV6-3,TRBJ2-4,few,TGTGCCAGCAGTTACCCCCCCGACGTACCATCAGACATTCAGTACTTC,CASSYPPDVPSDIQYF
-,TRBV6-2/TRBV6-3,TRBJ2-1,few,TGTGCCAGCAGTTACAGACAGGGTGATGGAAGTCGGGGGAATGAGCAGTTCTTC,CASSYRQGDGSRGNEQFF
TRBD2,TRBV20-1,TRBJ2-1,few,TGCAGTGCTAGAGAGCGGGGGGGCCGATATGAGCAGTTCTTC,CSARERGGRYEQFF
TRBD1,TRBV29-1,TRBJ1-2,few,TGCAGCGTTGAGCGACAGGGGGGAGGCTACACCTTC,CSVERQGGGYTF
TRBD1,TRBV7-9,TRBJ2-5,-,TGTGCCAGCAGCCGTACAGGGGTGGAGACCCAGTACTTC,CASSRTGVETQYF
-,TRBV4-1,TRBJ2-3,-,TGCGCCAGCAGCCGAGATGGACTCGGGGGTGTAACAGATACGCAGTATTTT,CASSRDGLGGVTDTQYF
-,TRBV15,TRBJ1-1,-,TGTGCCACCAGCAGAGAAGTGAACACTGAAGCTTTCTTT,CATSREVNTEAFF
-,TRBV2,TRBJ2-1,few,TGTGCCAGCAGTGAAGGCGTGGGTGAGCAGTTCTTC,CASSEGVGEQFF
-,TRBV19,TRBJ1-5,-,TGTGCCAGTAGTATACGGGTTACCCTAAGCAATCAGCCCCAGCATTTT,CASSIRVTLSNQPQHF
-,TRBV6-5,TRBJ1-5,-,TGTGCCAGCAGTGCTACAGGGATTAATCAGCTCCAGCATTTT,CASSATGINQLQHF
-,TRBV29-1,TRBJ2-1,-,TGCAGCGTGGGGGGCGGGACAATAACCTACAATGAGCAGTTCTTC,CSVGGGTITYNEQFF
-,TRBV6-5,TRBJ1-1,-,TGTGCCAGCAGTTACTTCGGGGCTGAAGCTTTCTTT,CASSYFGAEAFF
-,TRBV6-2/TRBV6-3,TRBJ2-3,-,TGTGCCAGCAGGTCCGGGGGCCAGCACTACACAGATACGCAGTATTTT,CASRSGGQHYTDTQYF
-,TRBV20-1,TRBJ1-5,many,TGCAGTGCTAGAGACTTACGGGATAGCAATCAGCCCCAGCATTTT,CSARDLRDSNQPQHF
TRBD2,TRBV12-3/TRBV12-4,TRBJ2-3,many,TGTGCCAGCAGCCTAGCGGGGGCCCAAGATACGCAGTATTTT,CASSLAGAQDTQYF
-,TRBV14,TRBJ2-3,-,TGTGCCAGCAGCCAAGTCCTGGGTCCAGGAGATACGCAGTATTTT,CASSQVLGPGDTQYF
-,TRBV6-5,TRBJ1-6,few,TGTGCCAGCAGTTACTCGAGCGGTTACAGGGTCAATTCACCCCTCCACTTT,CASSYSSGYRVNSPLHF
-,TRBV20-1,TRBJ2-1,few,TGCAGTGCTAGAGATGATTTCGGCTCGACCTCCTACAATGAGCAGTTCTTC,CSARDDFGSTSYNEQFF
-,TRBV6-5,TRBJ1-5,-,TGTGCCAGCAGTTACTCCCCGGGCTTACCGGGTCAGCCCCAGCATTTT,CASSYSPGLPGQPQHF